This T cell receptor beta chain is from a study of shared T cell receptors in the human thymus. Libraries were prepared by immunoSEQ multiplex PCR; TCRdb keeps only in-frame clonotypes and omits some of them. The sample carries hundreds of thousands of clones, around 87% recorded once. These data also featured in a second study, about human thymus T cells. This second report adds: Thymic tissue was derived from resections collected during corrective heart surgery.

The receptor was derived from a boy under three years old with a congenital heart defect. The material sequenced was thymocytes.

The CDR3 coding sequence is TGCGCCAGCAGCCAATTGAGAGCGGGAGGGTTGTACGAGCAGTACTTC. Protein product: CASSQLRAGGLYEQYF. The chain has TRBV4-3 and TRBJ2-7; 10 bases align to TRBD2. After removal of 2 bases from V and 4 bases from J, the junction contained 8 bases not matched to a gene. Germline CDR1 LGHNA, CDR2 YSLEER. The CDR3 is made up of 16 amino acids.